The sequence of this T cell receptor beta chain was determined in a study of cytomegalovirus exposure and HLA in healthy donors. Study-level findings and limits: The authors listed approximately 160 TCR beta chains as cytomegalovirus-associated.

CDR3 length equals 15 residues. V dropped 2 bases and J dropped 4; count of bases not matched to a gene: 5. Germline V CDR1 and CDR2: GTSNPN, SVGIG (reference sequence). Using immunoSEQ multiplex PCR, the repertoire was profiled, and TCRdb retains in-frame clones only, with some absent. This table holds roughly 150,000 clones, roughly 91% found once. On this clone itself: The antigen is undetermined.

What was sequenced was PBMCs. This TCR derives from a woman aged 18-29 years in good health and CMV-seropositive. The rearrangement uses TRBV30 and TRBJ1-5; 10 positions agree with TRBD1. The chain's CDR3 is CAWSRDRGRNQPQHF. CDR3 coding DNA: TGTGCCTGGAGTCGGGACAGGGGTCGTAATCAGCCCCAGCATTTT.